The 10 T cell receptor beta chains presented below share a single source sample, sequenced in a study of blood T cell repertoires in COVID-19. The table came from immunoSEQ multiplex PCR; TCRdb's copy has only in-frame clones and leaves some out. The sample holds just over 150,000 clones, roughly 82% seen once. Sequencing was done on a sample of peripheral blood. These receptors were collected from a woman aged 35 to 49 with COVID-19, enrolled during active disease.

The rearrangement joins TRBV27 to TRBJ2-1; D gene ambiguous. The CDR3 is 13 residues long. The V gene lost 0 bases and the J gene lost 8 bases, with 8 bases spanning the gap. Germline V gene data show CDR1 as MNHEY and CDR2 as SMNVEV (reference sequence). This CDR3 is CASSLSPSYEQFF. As DNA, the CDR3 is TGTGCCAGCAGTTTATCGCCCAGTTATGAGCAGTTCTTC.

The rearrangement joins TRBV2 to TRBJ1-2; 11 bases are shared with TRBD1. CDR1 and CDR2 from the germline V gene are SNHLY and FYNNEI. J gave up 3 bases and V 6 bases, and 6 bases lay outside the gene matches. This CDR3 spans 15 amino acids. CDR3: CASSPGTGGDYGYTF. Here the CDR3 DNA reads TGTGCCAGCAGCCCAGGGACAGGGGGTGACTATGGCTACACCTTC. Full variable domain (missing parts from reference TRBV2 and TRBJ1-2): EPEVTQTPSHQVTQMGQEVILRCVPISNHLYFYWYRQILGQKVEFLVSFYNNEISEKSEIFDDQFSVERPDGSNFTLKIRSTKLEDSAMYFCASSPGTGGDYGYTFGSGTRLTVV.

This clone was counted only a few times. The CDR3 region has the DNA TGTGCCAGCAGCTTAGTGGCGGGAGGGAACATTCAGTACTTC. It codes for CASSLVAGGNIQYF. The chain carries TRBV7-3 and TRBJ2-4, with 9 bases matching TRBD2. The germline CDR1 and CDR2 sequences are SGHTA and FQGTGA. V lost 2 bases, J lost 7 bases, and 3 bases stayed unmatched. CDR3 length: 14 amino acids.

Comment on this clone: Other DNA sequences in the sample encode the same CDR3. This rearrangement joins TRBV27 to TRBJ1-5; D ambiguous. Per germline, CDR1 MNHEY and CDR2 SMNVEV (reference sequence). This CDR3 contains 13 residues. Trimming stripped 0 bases from V and 6 bases from J, with 6 bases between. The CDR3 sequence is CASSLSGVQPQHF. In nucleotides, the CDR3 is TGTGCCAGCAGTTTATCGGGAGTTCAGCCCCAGCATTTT.

This chain joins TRBV14 and TRBJ2-5, with no clear D. V lost 1 base and J 5 bases, leaving 17 bases between the germline ends. The CDR3 length is 16 residues. Germline CDR1 reads SGHDN; CDR2 reads FVKESK. The CDR3, as DNA: TGTGCCAGCAGCCAAGGGGTCCCTAACCTGCGGGAGACCCAGTACTTC. Its protein product is CASSQGVPNLRETQYF.

The genes are TRBV2 and TRBJ2-7, with TRBD2 as a possible D gene (5 bases). The CDR3 covers 13 residues. Germline assignment: CDR1 SNHLY and CDR2 FYNNEI. The germline V and J ends were trimmed by 11 bases and 3 bases, with 17 bases remaining between them. This CDR3 reads CASGKTGGYEQYF. For the CDR3, the DNA is TGTGCCTCCGGTAAAACCGGAGGCTACGAGCAGTACTTC.

The rearrangement links TRBV28 to TRBJ2-5, with TRBD2 matching over 14 bases. The CDR3 consists of 16 residues. V shed 6 bases, J shed 6 bases, and the junction held 9 bases outside the gene matches. CDR1 MDHEN and CDR2 SYDVKM come from the germline V gene. The CDR3 reads CASSLGGLAGVQTQYF. CDR3 coding DNA: TGTGCCAGCAGCCTTGGGGGACTAGCGGGGGTACAGACCCAGTACTTC. Supplemented by reference TRBV28 and TRBJ2-5, the full variable domain reads DVKVTQSSRYLVKRTGEKVFLECVQDMDHENMFWYRQDPGLGLRLIYFSYDVKMKEKGDIPEGYSVSREKKERFSLILESASTNQTSMYLCASSLGGLAGVQTQYFGPGTRLLVL.

The chain carries TRBV19 and TRBJ2-1; 10 bases align to TRBD2. Trimming took 5 bases from V and 0 from J; bases not matched to a gene: 1. The CDR3 is made up of 15 amino acids. Germline V gene data show CDR1 as LNHDA and CDR2 as SQIVND (reference sequence). The CDR3: CASSPSGSSYNEQFF. CDR3 in DNA: TGTGCCAGTAGTCCTAGCGGGAGCTCCTACAATGAGCAGTTCTTC.

The V call is TRBV28, the J call TRBJ2-5; 9 nucleotides line up with TRBD2. V lost 4 bases and J lost 1; bases outside the gene matches: 4. The V gene's germline CDR1 is MDHEN and CDR2 SYDVKM. CDR3 length: 15 residues. The CDR3 DNA reads as TGTGCCAGCAGTTCCCCGACTAGCGGCCAAGAGACCCAGTACTTC. As protein: CASSSPTSGQETQYF.

CDR3 in DNA: TGTGCCACCAGTGATCGACTAGCGGGAGCCTCGATCAATGAGCAGTTCTTC. Protein product: CATSDRLAGASINEQFF. The gene calls are TRBV24-1 and TRBJ2-1, with 12 bases lining up with TRBD2. This CDR3 region has 17 residues. CDR1 and CDR2 from the germline V gene are KGHDR and SFDVKD. Trimming took 3 bases from V and 6 from J; bases not matched to a gene: 8.